This T cell receptor (beta chain) was sequenced during a study of cytomegalovirus exposure and HLA in healthy donors. Study-wide results and limits: A later analysis found common viral pathogens apparently linked to several of the most significant clusters. One later analysis reportedly identified an Asian-associated ancestry cluster that showed fewer N-insertions than the roughly 700-donor mean. Per published accounts, TCR beta sequences correctly predicted the HLA-A and HLA-B alleles of most subjects.

The PCR had 60 Vbeta and 13 Jbeta primers. Assay: immunoSEQ multiplex PCR; the TCRdb copy retains only in-frame clones and omits some. The repertoire holds 140,000 to 150,000 clones, with more than 75% as singletons. The CDR3 contains 11 residues. CDR1 is SEHNR and CDR2 is FQNEAQ in the germline V gene (reference sequence). The V and J ends lost 5 bases and 2 bases respectively, with 4 bases between them. While unrecorded immune exposures were likely, the donors were nominally healthy when sampled. A word on this clone: Its antigen remains unknown.

The J gene is TRBJ2-7, the V gene TRBV7-9; D gene unclear. The receptor comes from a man in his forties in good health and CMV-seronegative. Sample: PBMCs. CDR3 in amino acids: CASSLTYEQYF. CDR3 sequence (DNA): TGTGCCAGCAGCCTAACCTACGAGCAGTACTTC.